The 11 T cell receptor beta chains below were found in one sample sequenced in a study of spatial heterogeneity in lung cancer. Notes on the study in general: Counts of expanded intratumoral alpha and beta TCRs tracked tumor mutation counts.

Antigens for these TCRs are unknown. Time point described: sample taken at primary tumor resection. One entry per CDR3 protein results from TCRdb running MiXCR on the 5' RACE reads. This table holds about 14,000 distinct CDR3 sequences, approximately 4.5% found once. The sequencing here drew on lung tumor tissue, taken at surgery. Receptors originate from a female donor with early-stage non-small cell lung cancer.

The sample holds many counts of this clonotype. This beta chain lies outside the target of a library built for alpha chains; its clone size means little. The V and J genes are TRBV12-3 or TRBV12-4 and TRBJ2-1, with unresolved D. This CDR3 comprises 11 residues. V dropped 5 bases and J dropped 5 bases, with 4 bases sitting between them. The CDR3 nucleotides are TGTGCCAGCAGTCACAACAATGAGCAGTTCTTC. Translated: CASSHNNEQFF.

Many counts were recorded for this clonotype. Within a library made for alpha chains, this beta chain is off target, and its count is uninformative. The V call is TRBV12-3 or TRBV12-4, the J call TRBJ2-1, with TRBD1 matching 8 bases. The CDR3 loop spans 15 amino acids. Trimming took 6 bases from V and 4 from J; bases not matched to a gene: 8. CDR3 amino acids: CASSPGQGVYNEQFF. Written as DNA, the CDR3 is TGTGCCAGCAGCCCCGGACAGGGAGTGTACAATGAGCAGTTCTTC.

This clonotype was picked up many times. Because the library targeted alpha chains, this beta chain is an off-target read whose size means little. The chain is built from TRBV5-1 and TRBJ2-3; maybe TRBD2 (7 bases). Germline V CDR1 and CDR2: SGHRS, YFSETQ. Deletions cut 2 bases from V and 4 bases from J, with 14 bases between. CDR3 size: 15 residues. The CDR3 sequence is CASSLYGGPSDTQYF. DNA of the CDR3: TGCGCCAGCAGCTTATACGGGGGGCCTTCAGATACGCAGTATTTT.

This clonotype was seen ten or more times. A library prepared for alpha chains yielded this beta chain as an off-target read; its size is of little meaning. This chain connects TRBV5-6 to TRBJ1-4; D call uncertain. The CDR3 contains 14 residues. V dropped 3 bases and J dropped 4 bases, with 10 bases sitting between them. Germline V gene data show CDR1 as SGHDT and CDR2 as YYEEEE. DNA of the CDR3: TGTGCCAGCAGCTCCGACTTTTTTAATGAAAAACTGTTTTTT. This gives the protein CASSSDFFNEKLFF.

This clonotype was counted ten times or more. This beta chain is an off-target read within a library intended for alpha chains, so its frequency means little. V usage is TRBV2 and J usage is TRBJ1-4; D unclear. The CDR3 length is 15 residues. Germline V gene data show CDR1 as SNHLY and CDR2 as FYNNEI. V was clipped by 7 bases and J by 8 bases, with 20 bases between them. The CDR3 spells CASMEELGRREKLFF. CDR3 bases: TGTGCCAGCATGGAAGAGTTGGGAAGAAGAGAAAAACTGTTTTTT. Supplemented by reference TRBV2 and TRBJ1-4, the full variable domain reads EPEVTQTPSHQVTQMGQEVILRCVPISNHLYFYWYRQILGQKVEFLVSFYNNEISEKSEIFDDQFSVERPDGSNFTLKIRSTKLEDSAMYFCASMEELGRREKLFFGSGTQLSVL.

Ten or more counts support this clonotype. Found in a library prepared for alpha chains, this beta chain is an off-target read, and its abundance has little meaning. The chain couples TRBV4-3 to TRBJ2-7; TRBD1 matches at 7 bases. V lost 3 bases to trimming and J lost 1 base; unmatched junction nucleotides: 3. CDR3 length equals 14 residues. From germline, CDR1 is LGHNA and CDR2 YSLEER. The CDR3 bases are TGCGCCAGCAGCCAGGACAGGACATCCTACGAGCAGTACTTC. It is translated as CASSQDRTSYEQYF.

In this sample, this clonotype is medium-sized. As an off-target read in a library built for alpha chains, this beta chain has a frequency of little significance. The chain employs TRBV20-1 and TRBJ2-1; 9 bases fit TRBD2. The CDR3 extends over 15 amino acids. Per germline, CDR1 DFQATT and CDR2 SNEGSKA (reference sequence). V lost 3 bases and J lost 9; bases outside the gene matches: 12. The CDR3 loop is CSASTAGGNIGEQFF. The CDR3 region has the DNA TGCAGTGCTAGCACTGCGGGGGGGAATATTGGTGAGCAGTTCTTC.

This clonotype was detected many times. Because this beta chain is a stray read in a library intended to capture alpha chains, its abundance should not be given much weight. The rearrangement uses TRBV12-3 or TRBV12-4 and TRBJ1-1; D is unresolved. This CDR3 has 13 residues. V gave up 2 bases and J gave up 4 bases, with 8 bases separating them. This CDR3 reads CASSLIESTEAFF. The DNA of the CDR3 is TGTGCCAGCAGTTTAATCGAATCCACTGAAGCTTTCTTT.

Turning to this clonotype: This beta chain is an unintended read in a library built for alpha chains; its size means little. In nucleotides, the CDR3 is TGTGCCAGCAGTTGGGACATTGAGGCGGCTTACAATGAGCAGTTCTTC. This gives the protein CASSWDIEAAYNEQFF. This chain connects TRBV6-2 or TRBV6-3 to TRBJ2-1; D may be TRBD1 (6 bases). CDR1 MNHEY and CDR2 SVGEGT come from the germline V gene. V lost 4 bases and J lost 4, with 17 bases in between. This CDR3 contains 16 residues.

The table lists this clonotype with many counts. As an off-target read in a library built for alpha chains, this beta chain has a frequency of little significance. V is TRBV12-3 or TRBV12-4 and J is TRBJ2-1; perhaps TRBD1 as D (6 bases). Trimming cost V 2 bases and J 5 bases, with 13 bases left between them. This CDR3 has 15 residues. The CDR3 region has the DNA TGTGCCAGCAGTTTACACAGGGAGCTCCACAATGAGCAGTTCTTC. Its protein product is CASSLHRELHNEQFF.

This clonotype is categorized as medium-sized. Because the library targeted alpha chains, this beta chain is an off-target read whose size means little. The rearrangement joins TRBV30 to TRBJ1-2; 7 bases agree with TRBD1. Germline V gives CDR1 GTSNPN, CDR2 SVGIG (reference sequence). The J segment lost 2 bases and the V segment lost 2 bases, leaving 2 bases of the junction unmatched. This CDR3 region has 13 residues. Here the CDR3 reads CAWSLTGNYGYTF. In nucleotides, the CDR3 is TGTGCCTGGAGTTTGACAGGGAACTATGGCTACACCTTC.